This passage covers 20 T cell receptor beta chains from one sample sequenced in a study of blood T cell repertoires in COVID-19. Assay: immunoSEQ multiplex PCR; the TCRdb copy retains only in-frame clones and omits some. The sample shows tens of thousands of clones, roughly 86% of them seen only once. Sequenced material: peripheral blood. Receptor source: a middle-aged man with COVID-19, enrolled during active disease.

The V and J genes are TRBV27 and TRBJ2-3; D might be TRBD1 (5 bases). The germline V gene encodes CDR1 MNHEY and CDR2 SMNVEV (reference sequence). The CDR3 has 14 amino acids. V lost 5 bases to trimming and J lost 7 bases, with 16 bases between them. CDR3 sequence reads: CASSRGGLGNTQYF. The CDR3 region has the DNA TGTGCCAGCAGTAGGGGTGGTTTGGGAAATACGCAGTATTTT.

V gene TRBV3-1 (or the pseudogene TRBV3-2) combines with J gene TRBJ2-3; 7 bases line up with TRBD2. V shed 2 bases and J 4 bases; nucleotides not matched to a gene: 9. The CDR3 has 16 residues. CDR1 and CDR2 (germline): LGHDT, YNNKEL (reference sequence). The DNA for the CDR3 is TGTGCCAGCAGCCAAATTTATCGTGGGAGGGCAGATACGCAGTATTTT. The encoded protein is CASSQIYRGRADTQYF.

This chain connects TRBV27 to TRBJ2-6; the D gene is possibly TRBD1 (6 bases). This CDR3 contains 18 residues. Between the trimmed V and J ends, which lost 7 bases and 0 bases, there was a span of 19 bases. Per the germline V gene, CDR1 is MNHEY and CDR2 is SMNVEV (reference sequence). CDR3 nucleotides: TGTGCCAGCACAGACCCTTGGACAGATTCCTCTGGGGCCAACGTCCTGACTTTC. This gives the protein CASTDPWTDSSGANVLTF. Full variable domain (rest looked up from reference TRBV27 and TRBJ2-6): EAQVTQNPRYLITVTGKKLTVTCSQNMNHEYMSWYRQDPGLGLRQIYYSMNVEVTDKGDVPEGYKVSRKEKRNFPLILESPSPNQTSLYFCASTDPWTDSSGANVLTFGAGSRLTVL.

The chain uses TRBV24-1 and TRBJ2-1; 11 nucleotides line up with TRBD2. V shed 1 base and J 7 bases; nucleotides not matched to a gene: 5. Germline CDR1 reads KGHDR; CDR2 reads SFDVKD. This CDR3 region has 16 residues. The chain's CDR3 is CATSDFGASGGNEQFF. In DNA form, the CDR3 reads TGTGCCACCAGTGATTTCGGGGCTAGCGGGGGGAATGAGCAGTTCTTC.

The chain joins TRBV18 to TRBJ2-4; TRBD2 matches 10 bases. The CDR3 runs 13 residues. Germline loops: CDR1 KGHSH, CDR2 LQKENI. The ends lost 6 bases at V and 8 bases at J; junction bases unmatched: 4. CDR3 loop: CASSTGTSDIQYF. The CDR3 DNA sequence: TGTGCCAGCTCCACCGGGACTAGCGACATTCAGTACTTC.

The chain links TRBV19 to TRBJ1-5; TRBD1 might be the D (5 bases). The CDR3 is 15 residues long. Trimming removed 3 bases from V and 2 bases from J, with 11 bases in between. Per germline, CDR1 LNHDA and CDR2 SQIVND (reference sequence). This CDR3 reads CASSMGRAGNQPQHF. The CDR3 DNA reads TGTGCCAGTAGTATGGGCAGGGCTGGCAATCAGCCCCAGCATTTT.

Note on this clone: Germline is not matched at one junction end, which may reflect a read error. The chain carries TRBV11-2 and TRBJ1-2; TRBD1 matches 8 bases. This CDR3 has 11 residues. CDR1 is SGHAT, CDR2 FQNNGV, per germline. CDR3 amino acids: CASSSRGRDPF. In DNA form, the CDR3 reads TGTGCCAGCAGCTCCAGGGGGCGGGACCCCTTC.

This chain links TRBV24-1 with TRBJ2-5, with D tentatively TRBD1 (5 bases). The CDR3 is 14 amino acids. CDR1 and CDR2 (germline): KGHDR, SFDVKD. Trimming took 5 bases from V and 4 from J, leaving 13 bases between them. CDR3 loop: CATSAAGLGETQYF. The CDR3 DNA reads TGTGCCACCAGTGCTGCAGGGTTGGGAGAGACCCAGTACTTC.

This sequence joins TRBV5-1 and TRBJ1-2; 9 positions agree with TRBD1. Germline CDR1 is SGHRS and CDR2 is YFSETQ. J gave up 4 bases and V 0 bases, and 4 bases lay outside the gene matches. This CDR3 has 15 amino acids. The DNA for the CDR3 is TGCGCCAGCAGCTTGGAGGGACAGGGAGTCTATGGCTACACCTTC. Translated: CASSLEGQGVYGYTF. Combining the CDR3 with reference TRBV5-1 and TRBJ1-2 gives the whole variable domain KAGVTQTPRYLIKTRGQQVTLSCSPISGHRSVSWYQQTPGQGLQFLFEYFSETQRNKGNFPGRFSGRQFSNSRSEMNVSTLELGDSALYLCASSLEGQGVYGYTFGSGTRLTVV.

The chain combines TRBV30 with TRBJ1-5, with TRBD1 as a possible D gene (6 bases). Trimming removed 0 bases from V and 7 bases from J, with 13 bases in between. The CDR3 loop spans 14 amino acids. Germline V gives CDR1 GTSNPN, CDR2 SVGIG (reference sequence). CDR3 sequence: CAWSVGGAQQPQHF. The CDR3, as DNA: TGTGCCTGGAGTGTAGGGGGGGCGCAGCAGCCCCAGCATTTT.

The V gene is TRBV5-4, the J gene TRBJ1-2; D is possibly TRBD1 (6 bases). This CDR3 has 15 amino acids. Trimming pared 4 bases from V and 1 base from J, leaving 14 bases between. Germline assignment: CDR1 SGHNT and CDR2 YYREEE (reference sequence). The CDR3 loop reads CASSPGENGNYGYTF. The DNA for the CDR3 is TGTGCCAGCAGCCCAGGGGAGAATGGTAACTATGGCTACACCTTC.

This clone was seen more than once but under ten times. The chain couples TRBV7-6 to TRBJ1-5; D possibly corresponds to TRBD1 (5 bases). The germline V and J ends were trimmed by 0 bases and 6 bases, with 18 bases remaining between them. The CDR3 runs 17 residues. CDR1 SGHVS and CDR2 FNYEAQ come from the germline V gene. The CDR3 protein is CASSLAAPQEGSQPQHF. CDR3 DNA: TGTGCCAGCAGCTTAGCCGCCCCACAGGAAGGTAGTCAGCCCCAGCATTTT.

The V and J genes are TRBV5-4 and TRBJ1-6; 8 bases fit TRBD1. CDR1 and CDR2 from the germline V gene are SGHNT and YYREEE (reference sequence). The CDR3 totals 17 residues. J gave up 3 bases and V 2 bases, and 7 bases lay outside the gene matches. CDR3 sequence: CASSFTSGQVYNSPLHF. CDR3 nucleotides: TGTGCCAGCAGCTTCACCTCGGGACAGGTCTATAATTCACCCCTCCACTTT.

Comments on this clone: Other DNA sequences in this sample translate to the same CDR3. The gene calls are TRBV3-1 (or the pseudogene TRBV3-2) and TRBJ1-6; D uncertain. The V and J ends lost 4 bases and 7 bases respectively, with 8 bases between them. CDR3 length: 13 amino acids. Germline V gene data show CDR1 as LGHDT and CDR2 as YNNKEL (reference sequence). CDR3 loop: CASSPHRNSPLHF. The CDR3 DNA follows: TGTGCCAGCAGCCCTCACAGAAATTCACCCCTCCACTTT.

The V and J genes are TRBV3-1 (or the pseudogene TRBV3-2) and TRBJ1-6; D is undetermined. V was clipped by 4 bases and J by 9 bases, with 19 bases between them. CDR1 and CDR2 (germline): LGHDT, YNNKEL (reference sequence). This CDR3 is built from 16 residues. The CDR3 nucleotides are TGTGCCAGCAGCCCCAGAGGGATACAGAGTATTTCACCCCTCCACTTT. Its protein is CASSPRGIQSISPLHF.

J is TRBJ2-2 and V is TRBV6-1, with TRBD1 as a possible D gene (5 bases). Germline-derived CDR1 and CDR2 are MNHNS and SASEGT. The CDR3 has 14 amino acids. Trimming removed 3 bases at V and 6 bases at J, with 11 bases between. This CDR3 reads CASSEGRVSGELFF. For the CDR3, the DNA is TGTGCCAGCAGTGAGGGCAGGGTCTCCGGGGAGCTGTTTTTT.

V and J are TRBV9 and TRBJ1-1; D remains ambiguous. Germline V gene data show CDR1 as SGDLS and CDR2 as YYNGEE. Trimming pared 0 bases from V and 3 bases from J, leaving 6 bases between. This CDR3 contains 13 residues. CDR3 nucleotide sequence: TGTGCCAGCAGCGTAGGAAGCTACACTGAAGCTTTCTTT. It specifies CASSVGSYTEAFF.

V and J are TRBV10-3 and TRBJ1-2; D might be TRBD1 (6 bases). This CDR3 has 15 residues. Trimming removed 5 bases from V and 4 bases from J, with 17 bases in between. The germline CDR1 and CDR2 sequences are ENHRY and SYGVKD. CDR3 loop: CAISNPQGSSYGYTF. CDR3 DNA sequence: TGTGCCATCAGTAACCCCCAGGGGAGCAGCTATGGCTACACCTTC.

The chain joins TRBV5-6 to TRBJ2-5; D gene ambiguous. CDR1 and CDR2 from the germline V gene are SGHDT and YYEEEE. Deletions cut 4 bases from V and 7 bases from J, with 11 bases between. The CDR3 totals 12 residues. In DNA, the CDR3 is TGTGCCAGCAGCCTCTCGTCGGGGACCCAGTACTTC. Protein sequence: CASSLSSGTQYF. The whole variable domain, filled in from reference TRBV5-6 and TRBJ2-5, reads DAGVTQSPTHLIKTRGQQVTLRCSPKSGHDTVSWYQQALGQGPQFIFQYYEEEERQRGNFPDRFSGHQFPNYSSELNVNALLLGDSALYLCASSLSSGTQYFGPGTRLLVL.

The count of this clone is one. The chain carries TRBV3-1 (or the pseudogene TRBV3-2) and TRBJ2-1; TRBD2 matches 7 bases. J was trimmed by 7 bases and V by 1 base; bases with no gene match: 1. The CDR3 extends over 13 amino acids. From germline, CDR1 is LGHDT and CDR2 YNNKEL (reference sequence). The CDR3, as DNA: TGTGCCAGCAGCCAAGGCGGGGGTAATGAGCAGTTCTTC. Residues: CASSQGGGNEQFF.